The next 2 T cell receptor beta chains were all read from a single sample in a study of OX40 agonist ivuxolimab in advanced cancers. Assay used: immunoSEQ multiplex PCR; TCRdb lists only in-frame clones, some missing. The sample comprises just over 60,000 clones, approximately 92% of which are singletons, and roughly 0.6% rests with the top ten. The sequencing used CD4+ or CD8+ T cells sorted from blood, collected in a trial of the OX40 agonist ivuxolimab. Source of these receptors: an adult with an advanced solid tumor such as melanoma, head and neck, liver or kidney cancer.

The chain recombines TRBV6-5 with TRBJ1-5, with D tentatively TRBD1 (6 bases). V lost 5 bases and J 5 bases, leaving 13 bases between the germline ends. The germline V gene encodes CDR1 MNHEY and CDR2 SVGAGI. The CDR3 sequence is 14 residues long. This CDR3 is CASSASGTYQPQHF. In DNA form, the CDR3 reads TGTGCCAGCAGTGCGTCGGGGACATATCAGCCCCAGCATTTT.

This clone was counted between two and nine times. The rearrangement uses TRBV19 and TRBJ1-2; 7 positions match TRBD1. V gave up 5 bases and J gave up 8 bases; unmatched junction bases: 14. From germline, CDR1 is LNHDA and CDR2 SQIVND (reference sequence). CDR3 size: 15 residues. CDR3 coding DNA: TGTGCCAGTAGTCTAACTGACAGGGATCGCCTAGGCTACACCTTC. Its translation is CASSLTDRDRLGYTF.